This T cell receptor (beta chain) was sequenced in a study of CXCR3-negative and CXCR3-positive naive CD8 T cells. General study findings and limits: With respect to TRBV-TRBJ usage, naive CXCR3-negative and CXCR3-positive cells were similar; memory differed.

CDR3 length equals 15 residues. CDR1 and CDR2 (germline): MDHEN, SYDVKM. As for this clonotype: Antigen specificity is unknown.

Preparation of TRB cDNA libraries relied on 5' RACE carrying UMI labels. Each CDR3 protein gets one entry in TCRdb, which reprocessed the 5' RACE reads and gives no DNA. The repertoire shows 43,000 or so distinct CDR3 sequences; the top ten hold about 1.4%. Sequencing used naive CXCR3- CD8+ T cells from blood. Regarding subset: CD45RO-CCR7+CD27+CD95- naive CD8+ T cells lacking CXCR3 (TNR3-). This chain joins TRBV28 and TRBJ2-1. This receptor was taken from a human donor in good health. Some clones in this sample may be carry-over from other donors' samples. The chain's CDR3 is CASRLGFSSYNEQFF.